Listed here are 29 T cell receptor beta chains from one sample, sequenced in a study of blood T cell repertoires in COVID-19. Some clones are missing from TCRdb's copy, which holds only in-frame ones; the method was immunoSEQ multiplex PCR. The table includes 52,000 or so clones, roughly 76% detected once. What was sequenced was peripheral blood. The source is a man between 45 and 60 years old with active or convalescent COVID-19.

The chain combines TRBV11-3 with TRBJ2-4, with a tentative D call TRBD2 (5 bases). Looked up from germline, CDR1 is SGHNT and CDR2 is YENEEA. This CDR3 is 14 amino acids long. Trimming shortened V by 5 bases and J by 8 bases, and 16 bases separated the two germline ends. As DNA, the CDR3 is TGTGCCAGCAGCCTCGGATCAGGCGGGCACATTCAGTACTTC. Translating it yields CASSLGSGGHIQYF. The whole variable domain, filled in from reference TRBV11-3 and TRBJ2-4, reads EAGVVQSPRYKIIEKKQPVAFWCNPISGHNTLYWYLQNLGQGPELLIRYENEEAVDDSQLPKDRFSAERLKGVDSTLKIQPAELGDSAVYLCASSLGSGGHIQYFGAGTRLSVL.

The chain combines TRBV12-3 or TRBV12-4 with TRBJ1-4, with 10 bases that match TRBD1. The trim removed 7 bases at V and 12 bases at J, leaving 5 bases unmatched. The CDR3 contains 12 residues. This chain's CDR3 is CASTKGTGELFF. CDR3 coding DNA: TGTGCCAGCACCAAGGGGACAGGGGAACTGTTTTTT.

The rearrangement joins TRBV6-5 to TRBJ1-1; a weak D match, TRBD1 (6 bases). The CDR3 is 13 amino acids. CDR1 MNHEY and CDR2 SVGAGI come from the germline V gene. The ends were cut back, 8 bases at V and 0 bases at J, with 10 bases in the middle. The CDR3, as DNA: TGTGCCAGCGTCAGGGGTTTGAACACTGAAGCTTTCTTT. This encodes CASVRGLNTEAFF.

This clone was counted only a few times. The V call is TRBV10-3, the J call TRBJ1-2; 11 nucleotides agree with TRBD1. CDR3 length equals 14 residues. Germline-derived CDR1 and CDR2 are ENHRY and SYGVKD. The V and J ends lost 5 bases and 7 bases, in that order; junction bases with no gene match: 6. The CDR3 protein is CAISRTGGAGGYTF. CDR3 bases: TGTGCCATCAGTCGGACAGGGGGCGCGGGTGGCTACACCTTC.

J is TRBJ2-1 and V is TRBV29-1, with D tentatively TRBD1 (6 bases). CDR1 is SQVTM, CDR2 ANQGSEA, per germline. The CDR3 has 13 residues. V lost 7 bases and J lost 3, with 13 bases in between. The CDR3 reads CSGQAPSYNEQFF. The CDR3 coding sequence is TGCAGCGGACAGGCCCCGAGCTACAATGAGCAGTTCTTC.

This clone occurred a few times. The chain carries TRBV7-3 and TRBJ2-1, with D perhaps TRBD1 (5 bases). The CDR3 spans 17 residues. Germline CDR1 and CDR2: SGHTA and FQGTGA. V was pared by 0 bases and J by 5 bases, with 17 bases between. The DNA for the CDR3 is TGTGCCAGCAGCTTAACGGGGCTGGGGCAGGTAAACAATGAGCAGTTCTTC. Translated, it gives CASSLTGLGQVNNEQFF.

The CDR3, as DNA: TGTGCCAGCAGTTTTAAGGCCCGGGGGGAGACCCAGTACTTC. This gives the protein CASSFKARGETQYF. The rearrangement joins TRBV25-1 to TRBJ2-5, with a possible D match to TRBD2 (6 bases). The germline V and J ends were trimmed by 5 bases and 5 bases, with 15 bases remaining between them. Germline lookup yields CDR1 MGHDK and CDR2 SYGVNS. The CDR3 sequence is 14 residues long.

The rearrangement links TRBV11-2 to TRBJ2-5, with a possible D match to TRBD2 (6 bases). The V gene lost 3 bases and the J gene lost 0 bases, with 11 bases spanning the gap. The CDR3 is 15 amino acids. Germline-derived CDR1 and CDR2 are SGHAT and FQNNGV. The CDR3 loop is CASSFGRGYQETQYF. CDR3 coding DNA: TGTGCCAGCAGCTTCGGGCGGGGCTACCAAGAGACCCAGTACTTC.

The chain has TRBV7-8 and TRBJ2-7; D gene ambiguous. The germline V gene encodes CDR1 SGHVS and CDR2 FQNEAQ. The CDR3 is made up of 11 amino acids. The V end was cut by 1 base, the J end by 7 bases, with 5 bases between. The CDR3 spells CASSLEAEQYF. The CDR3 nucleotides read TGTGCCAGCAGCTTAGAAGCGGAGCAGTACTTC.

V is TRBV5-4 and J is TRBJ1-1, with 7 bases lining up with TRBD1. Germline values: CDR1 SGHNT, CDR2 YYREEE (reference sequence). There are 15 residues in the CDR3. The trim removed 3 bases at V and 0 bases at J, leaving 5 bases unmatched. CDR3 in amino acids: CASSSATGLNTEAFF. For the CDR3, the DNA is TGTGCCAGCAGCTCTGCGACAGGGTTGAACACTGAAGCTTTCTTT. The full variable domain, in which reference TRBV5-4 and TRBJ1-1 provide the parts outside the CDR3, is ETGVTQSPTHLIKTRGQQVTLRCSSQSGHNTVSWYQQALGQGPQFIFQYYREEENGRGNFPPRFSGLQFPNYSSELNVNALELDDSALYLCASSSATGLNTEAFFGQGTRLTVV.

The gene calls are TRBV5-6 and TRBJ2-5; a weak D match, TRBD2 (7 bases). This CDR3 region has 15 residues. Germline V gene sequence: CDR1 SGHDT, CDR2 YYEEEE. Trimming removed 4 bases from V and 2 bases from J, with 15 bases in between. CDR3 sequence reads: CASSPGGRTQETQYF. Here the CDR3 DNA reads TGTGCCAGCAGCCCCGGGGGGCGGACTCAAGAGACCCAGTACTTC.

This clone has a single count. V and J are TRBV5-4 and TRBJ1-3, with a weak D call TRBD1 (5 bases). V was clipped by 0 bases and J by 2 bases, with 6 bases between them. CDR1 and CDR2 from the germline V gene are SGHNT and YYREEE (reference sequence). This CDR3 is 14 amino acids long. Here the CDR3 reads CASSLAGAGNTIYF. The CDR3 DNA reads TGTGCCAGCAGCTTGGCGGGGGCTGGAAACACCATATATTTT.

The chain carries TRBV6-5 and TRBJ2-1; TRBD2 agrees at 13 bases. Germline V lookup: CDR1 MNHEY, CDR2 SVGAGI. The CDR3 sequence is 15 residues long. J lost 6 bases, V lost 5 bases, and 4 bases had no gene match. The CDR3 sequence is CASSRTSGSLNEQFF. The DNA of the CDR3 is TGTGCCAGCAGTCGGACTAGCGGGAGCCTCAATGAGCAGTTCTTC.

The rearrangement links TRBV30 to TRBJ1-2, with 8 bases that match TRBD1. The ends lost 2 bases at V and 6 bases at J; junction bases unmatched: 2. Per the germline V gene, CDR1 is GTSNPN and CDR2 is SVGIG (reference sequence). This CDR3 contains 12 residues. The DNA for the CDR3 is TGTGCCTGGAGTCTGACAGGGGATGGCTACACCTTC. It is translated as CAWSLTGDGYTF.

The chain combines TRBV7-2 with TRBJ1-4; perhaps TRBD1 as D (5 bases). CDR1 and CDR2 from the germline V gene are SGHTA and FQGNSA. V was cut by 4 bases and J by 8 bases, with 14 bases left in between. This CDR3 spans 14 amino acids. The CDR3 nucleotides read TGTGCCAGCAGCTACGGACCGGGACTCGAAAAACTGTTTTTT. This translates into CASSYGPGLEKLFF. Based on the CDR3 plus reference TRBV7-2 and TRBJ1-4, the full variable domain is GAGVSQSPSNKVTEKGKDVELRCDPISGHTALYWYRQSLGQGLEFLIYFQGNSAPDKSGLPSDRFSAERTGGSVSTLTIQRTQQEDSAVYLCASSYGPGLEKLFFGSGTQLSVL.

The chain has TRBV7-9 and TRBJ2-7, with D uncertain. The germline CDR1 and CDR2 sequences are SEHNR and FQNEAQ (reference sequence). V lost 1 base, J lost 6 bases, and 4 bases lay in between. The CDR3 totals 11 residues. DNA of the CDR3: TGTGCCAGCAGCTTAGATCGCGAGCAGTACTTC. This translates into CASSLDREQYF.

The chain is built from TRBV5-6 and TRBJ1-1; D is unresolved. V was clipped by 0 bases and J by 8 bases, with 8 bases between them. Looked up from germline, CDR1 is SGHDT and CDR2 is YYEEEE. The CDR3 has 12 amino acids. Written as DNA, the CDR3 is TGTGCCAGCAGCTTGGGGGCCAGAGAAGCTTTCTTT. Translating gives CASSLGAREAFF.

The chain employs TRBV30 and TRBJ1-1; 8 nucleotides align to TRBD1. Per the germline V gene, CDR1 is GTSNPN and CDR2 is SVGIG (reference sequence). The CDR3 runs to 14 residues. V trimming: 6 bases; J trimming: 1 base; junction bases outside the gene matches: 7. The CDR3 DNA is TGTGCCTGTGGACAGGGCGTACAGAACACTGAAGCTTTCTTT. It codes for CACGQGVQNTEAFF.

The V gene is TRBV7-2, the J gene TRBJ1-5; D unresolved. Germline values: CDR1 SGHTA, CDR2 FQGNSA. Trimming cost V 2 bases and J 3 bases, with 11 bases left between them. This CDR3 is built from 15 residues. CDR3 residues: CASSLRRGANQPQHF. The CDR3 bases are TGTGCCAGCAGCTTACGTCGGGGTGCCAATCAGCCCCAGCATTTT.

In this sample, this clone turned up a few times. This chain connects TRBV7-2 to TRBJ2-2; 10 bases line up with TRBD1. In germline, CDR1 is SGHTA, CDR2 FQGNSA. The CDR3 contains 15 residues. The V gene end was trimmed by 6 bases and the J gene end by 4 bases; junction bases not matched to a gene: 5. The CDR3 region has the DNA TGTGCCAGCAGAGCCGGGACAGGGGCCACCGGGGAGCTGTTTTTT. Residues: CASRAGTGATGELFF. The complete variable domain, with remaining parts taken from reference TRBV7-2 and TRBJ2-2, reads GAGVSQSPSNKVTEKGKDVELRCDPISGHTALYWYRQSLGQGLEFLIYFQGNSAPDKSGLPSDRFSAERTGGSVSTLTIQRTQQEDSAVYLCASRAGTGATGELFFGEGSRLTVL.

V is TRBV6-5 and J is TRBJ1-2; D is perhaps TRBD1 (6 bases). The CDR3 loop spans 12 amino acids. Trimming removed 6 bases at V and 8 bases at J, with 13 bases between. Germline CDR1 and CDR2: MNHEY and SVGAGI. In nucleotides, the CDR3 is TGTGCCAGCAGGACCGAAGGGGGAGGCTACACCTTC. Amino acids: CASRTEGGGYTF.

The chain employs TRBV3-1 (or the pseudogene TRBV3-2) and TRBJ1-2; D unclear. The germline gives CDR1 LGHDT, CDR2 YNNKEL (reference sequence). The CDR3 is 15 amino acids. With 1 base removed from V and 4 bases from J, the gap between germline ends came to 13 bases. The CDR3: CASSQGELQVYGYTF. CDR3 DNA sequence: TGTGCCAGCAGCCAAGGGGAGCTCCAGGTCTATGGCTACACCTTC.

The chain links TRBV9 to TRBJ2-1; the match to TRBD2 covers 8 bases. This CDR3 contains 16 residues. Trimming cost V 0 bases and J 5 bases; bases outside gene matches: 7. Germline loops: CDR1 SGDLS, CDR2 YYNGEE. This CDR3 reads CASSVVLAGQNNEQFF. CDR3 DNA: TGTGCCAGCAGCGTAGTATTAGCGGGACAAAACAATGAGCAGTTCTTC.

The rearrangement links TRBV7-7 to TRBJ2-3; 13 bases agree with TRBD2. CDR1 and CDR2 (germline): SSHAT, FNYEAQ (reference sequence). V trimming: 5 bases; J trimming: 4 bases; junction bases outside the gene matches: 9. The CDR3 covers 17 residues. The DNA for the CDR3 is TGTGCCAGCAGCCCCCGGACTAGCGGGAGTGCCTCAGATACGCAGTATTTT. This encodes CASSPRTSGSASDTQYF.

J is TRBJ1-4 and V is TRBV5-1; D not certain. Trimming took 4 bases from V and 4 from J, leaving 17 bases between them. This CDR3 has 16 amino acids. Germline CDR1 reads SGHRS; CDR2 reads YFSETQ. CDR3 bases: TGCGCCAGCAGCCCTGGAGGCTCGGGGAGTAATGAAAAACTGTTTTTT. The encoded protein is CASSPGGSGSNEKLFF.

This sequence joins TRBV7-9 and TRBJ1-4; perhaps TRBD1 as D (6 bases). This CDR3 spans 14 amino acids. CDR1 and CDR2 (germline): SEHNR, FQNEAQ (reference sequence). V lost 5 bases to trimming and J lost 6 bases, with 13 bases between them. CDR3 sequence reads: CASSHRVVDEKLFF. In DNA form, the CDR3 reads TGTGCCAGCAGCCACAGGGTAGTGGATGAAAAACTGTTTTTT.

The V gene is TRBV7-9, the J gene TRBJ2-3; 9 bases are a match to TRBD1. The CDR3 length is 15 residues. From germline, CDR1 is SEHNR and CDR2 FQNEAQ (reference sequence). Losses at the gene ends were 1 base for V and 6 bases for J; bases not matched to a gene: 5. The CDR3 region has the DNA TGTGCCAGCAGCTTAGGGGACAGGGAGGCGGATACGCAGTATTTT. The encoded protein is CASSLGDREADTQYF. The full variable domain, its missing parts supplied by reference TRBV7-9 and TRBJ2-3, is DTGVSQNPRHKITKRGQNVTFRCDPISEHNRLYWYRQTLGQGPEFLTYFQNEAQLEKSRLLSDRFSAERPKGSFSTLEIQRTEQGDSAMYLCASSLGDREADTQYFGPGTRLTVL.

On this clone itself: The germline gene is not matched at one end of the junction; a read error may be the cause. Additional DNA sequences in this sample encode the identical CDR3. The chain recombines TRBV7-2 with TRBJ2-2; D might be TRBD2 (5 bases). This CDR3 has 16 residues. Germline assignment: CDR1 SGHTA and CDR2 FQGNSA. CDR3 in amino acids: CASSSNAGSNTGELFF. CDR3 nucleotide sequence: TGTGCCAGCAGCTCCAATGCGGGCTCGAACACCGGGGAGCTATTTTTT.

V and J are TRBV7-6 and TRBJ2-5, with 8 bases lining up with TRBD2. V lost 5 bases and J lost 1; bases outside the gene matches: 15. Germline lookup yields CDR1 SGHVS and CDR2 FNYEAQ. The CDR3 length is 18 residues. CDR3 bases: TGTGCCAGCAGCAGGGTAGGGGCCTCAGCGGGGGTCCAAGAGACCCAGTACTTC. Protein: CASSRVGASAGVQETQYF.